The entry below describes one T cell receptor beta chain. The target of this receptor is not known. Per-base qualities were not stored, and no clone one base away is much larger. The data stem from a study of T cells in Graves' hyperthyroidism and ophthalmopathy (dated by TCRdb to the late 2010s). In terms of the full investigation: To identify distinguishing TCR V-J signatures, a discovery cohort of about 95 patients was used, comprising under 45 with Graves' ophthalmopathy and around 60 with stable Graves' hyperthyroidism. The approximately 90 discovery patients were divided at random into training and test sets in a 7:3 ratio. Prospective prediction of ophthalmopathy was tested in an independent validation cohort consisting of fewer than 20 hyperthyroidism patients and some 15 patients who later progressed to ophthalmopathy. In roughly six Graves' hyperthyroidism patients, the study also compared T-cell repertoires from thyroid tissue with T-cell repertoires from blood. The paper describes TCR Vbeta CDR3 sequencing of roughly 130 peripheral blood samples, made up of some 40 ophthalmopathy patients, over 70 hyperthyroidism patients and 17 progressor patients. After sampling, hyperthyroidism patients received methimazole starting at 30 mg daily, and ophthalmopathy patients received high-dose intravenous methylprednisolone.

Relative to germline, V is missing 3 bases and J is missing 6 bases, with 9 bases of the junction outside any gene match. From a lookup of the germline V gene, CDR1 and CDR2 are SGDLS and YYNGEE. The CDR3 starts with the cysteine, ends with the phenylalanine, and has 16 residues. This entry keeps only the CDR3 DNA: 48 bases, framed from base 1. Overall results and qualifications from the work: In validation, the model predicted progression to ophthalmopathy with approximately 71% sensitivity and less than 80% specificity, a median of about six months before onset. Ophthalmopathy was separated from stable hyperthyroidism by a 13 V-J signature model, with 85% to 90% sensitivity and roughly 84% specificity obtained in cross-validation and 80%/75% obtained in testing. No statistical method was used to set the sample size in advance, and investigators knew the group allocation. Most expanded thyroid clonotypes (frequency above 0.001) were also detected in blood, a finding suggesting that blood repertoires may reflect thyroid immune responses.

Exclusion was applied to patients with uncontrolled infections, other autoimmune diseases, pregnancy or lactation. Clinical symptoms, serum thyroxine and TRAb, thyroid ultrasound, and orbital computed tomography formed the basis for the diagnoses. Total RNA was extracted with Trizol reagent, and quality was checked on an Agilent 2100 Bioanalyzer. Amplification of TCR beta CDR3 regions was carried out from RNA transcripts. The TCR CDR3 was subjected to a first round of RT-PCR using the HTBI primer set and the Qiagen OneStep RT-PCR kit. Libraries were constructed in a second round of multiplex PCR, after which size selection and purification were performed. The libraries were sequenced on an Illumina HiSeq2000 using paired-end 100 bp reads. The published analysis was carried out like this. Raw data were processed with SOAPnuke, discarding reads with adapters, uncalled bases, mean Phred below 15, or no exact constant-primer or identifier match. COPE v1.2.5 was used to merge high-quality paired reads, and clonotypes were defined as unique nucleotide sequences. MiTCR v1.1 was used to align the clonotypes against IMGT TRBV, TRBD and TRBJ reference segments. The analysis included only V-J combinations with a frequency above 0.0001, which together covered 99% to 99.2% of the repertoires. The TCS score was defined as the ratio of F50 (clonal expansion) to E x V (chaos), calculated using BLOSUM62-based TCRdist between CDR3 peptides within each V-J. Welch's t-statistics and random forest reduced around 550 V-J features to 10 to 15, which were used in a naive Bayes classifier (R e1071). Thyroid-blood repertoire similarity was quantified with the Morisita-Horn index. The public reads were reanalyzed by TCRdb: fastp trimming at Q25, MiXCR alignment, in-frame beta chains only. Each CDR3 protein gets just one entry, which takes the most common genes and DNA from the rows behind it. What appears here as the V and J calls and clone size reflects TCRdb's work, not the paper's. The sample table contains 490,000 or so distinct CDR3 sequences; only one count was recorded for over 45% of them. The top ten constitute approximately 44% of the sample.

This clonotype originated in an adult woman with Graves' disease, either hyperthyroidism or ophthalmopathy (not recorded which). The sequence joins TRBV9 to TRBJ1-4; TRBD1 matches 9 bases in the middle. The material sequenced was peripheral blood or thyroid tissue (not recorded which). The CDR3 reads CASSAYTGGEDEKLFF. The DNA sequence is as follows: TGTGCCAGCAGCGCTTACACAGGGGGCGAGGATGAAAAACTGTTTTTT.